These 16 T cell receptor beta chains were sequenced from one sample in a study of cytomegalovirus exposure and HLA in healthy donors. The study ran its PCR with 60 Vbeta and 13 Jbeta primers. The repertoire was sequenced with immunoSEQ multiplex PCR; TCRdb's copy has only in-frame clones and lacks some. The sample consists of 140,000 or so clones, 78% of them appearing once. Material for sequencing was PBMCs. The receptors originated from a female donor in good health and CMV-seronegative.

The V call is TRBV5-5, the J call TRBJ1-2; D may be TRBD1 (5 bases). The CDR3 extends over 15 amino acids. V lost 1 base and J 0 bases, leaving 10 bases between the germline ends. Germline CDR1 is SGHKS and CDR2 is YYEKEE (reference sequence). The CDR3 reads CASSLTGKSNYGYTF. The CDR3 bases are TGTGCCAGCAGCTTGACAGGCAAATCTAACTATGGCTACACCTTC.

The chain employs TRBV5-4 and TRBJ1-1; D is perhaps TRBD1 (5 bases). Germline-derived CDR1 and CDR2 are SGHNT and YYREEE (reference sequence). Deletions cut 2 bases from V and 4 bases from J, with 12 bases between. The CDR3 runs to 14 residues. This chain's CDR3 is CASSLPGGGTEAFF. The CDR3 DNA reads as TGTGCCAGCAGCTTACCCGGGGGGGGCACTGAAGCTTTCTTT.

This chain joins TRBV27 and TRBJ2-5, with D perhaps matching TRBD1 (5 bases). The CDR3 spans 14 residues. Trimming took off 5 bases at V and 5 bases at J, with 15 bases between the two ends. CDR1 MNHEY and CDR2 SMNVEV come from the germline V gene (reference sequence). The CDR3: CASSKPGLSETQYF. The CDR3 DNA sequence: TGTGCCAGCAGTAAACCAGGGTTATCGGAGACCCAGTACTTC.

This chain connects TRBV19 to TRBJ1-1; possible D gene TRBD1, 5 bases. Germline V gene sequence: CDR1 LNHDA, CDR2 SQIVND (reference sequence). Trimming stripped 3 bases from V and 4 bases from J, with 6 bases between. This CDR3 is built from 12 residues. CDR3: CASSMGLTEAFF. The CDR3, as DNA: TGTGCCAGTAGTATGGGGCTCACTGAAGCTTTCTTT. Filled out from reference TRBV19 and TRBJ1-1, the complete variable domain reads DGGITQSPKYLFRKEGQNVTLSCEQNLNHDAMYWYRQDPGQGLRLIYYSQIVNDFQKGDIAEGYSVSREKKESFPLTVTSAQKNPTAFYLCASSMGLTEAFFGQGTRLTVV.

The chain's CDR3 is CASSQGQENQPQHF. CDR3 nucleotides: TGCGCCAGCAGCCAGGGACAAGAGAATCAGCCCCAGCATTTT. V and J are TRBV4-1 and TRBJ1-5, with D maybe TRBD1 (6 bases). This CDR3 comprises 14 residues. CDR1 is MGHRA, CDR2 YSYEKL, per germline. V was clipped by 3 bases and J by 4 bases, with 10 bases between them.

The chain employs TRBV30 and TRBJ1-2; D is perhaps TRBD1 (5 bases). In germline, CDR1 is GTSNPN, CDR2 SVGIG (reference sequence). V shed 0 bases and J shed 4 bases, with 6 bases lying between them. The CDR3 sequence is 12 residues long. CDR3: CAWSVQVYGYTF. The CDR3, as DNA: TGTGCCTGGAGTGTACAGGTCTATGGCTACACCTTC.

The rearrangement uses TRBV30 and TRBJ2-1; 14 bases fit TRBD2. CDR3 length equals 18 residues. With V trimmed by 2 bases and J by 1 base, 7 bases remained unmatched. Germline V lookup: CDR1 GTSNPN, CDR2 SVGIG (reference sequence). Here the CDR3 reads CAWSIGTSGRGSYNEQFF. The CDR3, as DNA: TGTGCCTGGAGTATAGGGACTAGCGGGAGAGGGTCCTACAATGAGCAGTTCTTC.

This clone was seen only once. The chain combines TRBV15 with TRBJ1-4, with 7 bases that match TRBD1. CDR3 length: 15 amino acids. With V trimmed by 6 bases and J by 2 bases, 6 bases remained unmatched. The V gene's germline CDR1 is LNHNV and CDR2 YYDKDF (reference sequence). In DNA form, the CDR3 reads TGTGCCACCAGGCCGGGACAGATCACTAATGAAAAACTGTTTTTT. Its protein product is CATRPGQITNEKLFF.

This clone occurred a few times. The V and J genes are TRBV27 and TRBJ2-7; D might be TRBD2 (5 bases). From germline, CDR1 is MNHEY and CDR2 SMNVEV (reference sequence). This CDR3 is 13 amino acids long. The germline V and J ends were trimmed by 2 bases and 3 bases, with 8 bases remaining between them. The CDR3 DNA follows: TGTGCCAGCAGTTTAGGGAGATTCTACGAGCAGTACTTC. Its translation is CASSLGRFYEQYF.

The chain couples TRBV7-8 to TRBJ1-1; 11 positions match TRBD1. Per the germline V gene, CDR1 is SGHVS and CDR2 is FQNEAQ. Trimming cost V 2 bases and J 4 bases; bases outside gene matches: 3. This CDR3 has 15 amino acids. The CDR3 bases are TGTGCCAGCAGCTTATCGGGGACAGGGGGCACTGAAGCTTTCTTT. Translated: CASSLSGTGGTEAFF.

The rearrangement links TRBV29-1 to TRBJ1-1; TRBD1 matches at 7 bases. The CDR3 is 14 residues long. V dropped 4 bases and J dropped 4; count of bases not matched to a gene: 9. Germline CDR1 reads SQVTM; CDR2 reads ANQGSEA. CDR3 bases: TGCAGCGTTGGCCGTCGACAGGGTCTCACTGAAGCTTTCTTT. This sequence encodes CSVGRRQGLTEAFF.

The chain couples TRBV11-2 to TRBJ1-2; D is possibly TRBD1 (6 bases). The germline CDR1 and CDR2 sequences are SGHAT and FQNNGV. This CDR3 has 14 amino acids. Trimming took 5 bases from V and 4 from J, leaving 14 bases between them. CDR3 nucleotide sequence: TGTGCCAGCAGCGCCTTGGGAGGGGGCTATGGCTACACCTTC. It yields the protein CASSALGGGYGYTF. Looking up the rest from reference TRBV11-2 and TRBJ1-2 gives the full variable domain: EAGVAQSPRYKIIEKRQSVAFWCNPISGHATLYWYQQILGQGPKLLIQFQNNGVVDDSQLPKDRFSAERLKGVDSTLKIQPAKLEDSAVYLCASSALGGGYGYTFGSGTRLTVV.

The chain employs TRBV5-1 and TRBJ2-1, with a tentative D call TRBD2 (6 bases). The CDR3 is 16 amino acids. Per germline, CDR1 SGHRS and CDR2 YFSETQ. Deletions cut 1 base from V and 1 base from J, with 12 bases between. The CDR3 sequence is CASSLSAGLSYNEQFF. DNA for the CDR3: TGCGCCAGCAGCTTGTCGGCGGGACTTTCCTACAATGAGCAGTTCTTC.

V gene TRBV10-3 combines with J gene TRBJ1-5; 7 bases align to TRBD1. With 1 base clipped from V and 5 bases from J, the junction kept 8 bases outside the gene matches. There are 16 residues in the CDR3. Germline CDR1 is ENHRY and CDR2 is SYGVKD. The CDR3 here is CAISELPTGRDQPQHF. The CDR3 DNA is TGTGCCATCAGTGAGTTACCGACAGGGCGGGATCAGCCCCAGCATTTT.

This clone was seen a handful of times. The genes are TRBV6-1 and TRBJ1-2; D gene ambiguous. CDR1 is MNHNS and CDR2 is SASEGT in the germline V gene. CDR3 size: 14 residues. The V end was cut by 1 base, the J end by 6 bases, with 12 bases between. The CDR3 DNA sequence: TGTGCCAGCAGTGAAGTCAGTCTCCTAGATGGCTACACCTTC. Its translation: CASSEVSLLDGYTF.

The chain joins TRBV7-2 to TRBJ1-6, with D unclear. The CDR3 is 15 amino acids. Trimming stripped 5 bases from V and 8 bases from J, with 16 bases between. Germline values: CDR1 SGHTA, CDR2 FQGNSA. CDR3 nucleotide sequence: TGTGCCAGCAGCCCATTGGGCCCCCCCGATTCACCCCTCCACTTT. As protein: CASSPLGPPDSPLHF. Supplemented by reference TRBV7-2 and TRBJ1-6, the full variable domain reads GAGVSQSPSNKVTEKGKDVELRCDPISGHTALYWYRQSLGQGLEFLIYFQGNSAPDKSGLPSDRFSAERTGGSVSTLTIQRTQQEDSAVYLCASSPLGPPDSPLHFGNGTRLTVT.